This T cell receptor (beta chain) was obtained from a study of shared clonotypes between healthy human individuals. Study information: The people who gave samples were a couple of women and a few men aged 18 to 49. General observations from the study: Shared clonotypes across all four donors exceeded non-shared ones in generation probability.

The CDR3 is 16 amino acids. V was clipped by 4 bases and J by 7 bases, with 20 bases between them. Germline V CDR1 and CDR2: SGHTA, FQGNSA. Assay execution proceeded at the deep level. Generated by immunoSEQ multiplex PCR, the TCRdb table keeps only in-frame clones and is missing some. The data show some 2 million clones, 95% seen once. The donor cohort consisted entirely of Caucasian adults residing in Nashville, Tennessee. Concerning this clone itself: Its antigen is not known.

The specimen was naive CD4+ T cells sorted from blood. Subset defined: CD45RA+ positively selected. The TCR was taken from a man younger than 35 in good health. V gene TRBV7-2 combines with J gene TRBJ2-4; either TRBD1 or TRBD2 may supply D (5 bases each). The DNA for the CDR3 is TGTGCCAGCAGCTCGGACCCCGAACTCTGGGGGAACATTCAGTACTTC. This sequence encodes CASSSDPELWGNIQYF. Combining the CDR3 with reference TRBV7-2 and TRBJ2-4 gives the whole variable domain GAGVSQSPSNKVTEKGKDVELRCDPISGHTALYWYRQSLGQGLEFLIYFQGNSAPDKSGLPSDRFSAERTGGSVSTLTIQRTQQEDSAVYLCASSSDPELWGNIQYFGAGTRLSVL.